The clone carrying this T cell receptor beta chain was seen repeatedly, ten times or more. This entry is derived from a study of Graves' ophthalmopathy and Graves' hyperthyroidism. Study information: Hyperthyroidism was considered stable when no ophthalmopathy appeared within 18 months of follow-up.

RNA served as the template for amplifying TCR beta CDR3 regions. Following a first-round RT-PCR that used HTBI primers, a second-round multiplex PCR was carried out. TCRdb re-called the multiplex PCR reads with MiXCR, one entry per CDR3 protein. This sample has around 1,000,000 distinct CDR3 sequences, with about two fifths found just once. The V gene's germline CDR1 is SQVTM and CDR2 ANQGSEA. The CDR3 is 11 amino acids. Trimming took off 6 bases at V and 4 bases at J, with 10 bases between the two ends. The sample consisted of peripheral blood or thyroid tissue (not recorded which). The chain recombines TRBV29-1 with TRBJ2-7, with D possibly TRBD2 on 6 matching bases. The receptor comes from an adult man with Graves' hyperthyroidism. The CDR3 DNA is TGCAGCGTCGGGACTGTTTACGAGCAGTACTTC. Its protein is CSVGTVYEQYF.